This T cell receptor (beta chain) appears in the sequencing data of a study of shared clonotypes between healthy human individuals. Study observations and caveats: The study drew on few donors, limiting represented genetic and exposure-history diversity.

Negatively enriched CD4+ T cells were divided by CD45RA into naive and memory. About this clone itself: The antigen is unknown.

Trimming removed 6 bases from V and 5 bases from J, with 14 bases in between. CDR1 is MNHNY and CDR2 is SVGAGI in the germline V gene (reference sequence). This CDR3 comprises 13 residues. The authors split each subset's genomic DNA evenly across several immunoSEQ plates. Original methodology: Filtering differed because ImmunoSEQ produced junction-only sequences that carried no quality scores. TCRdb keeps only in-frame clones here, not all; method: immunoSEQ multiplex PCR. D and trimming were read from the DNA, whereas the V and J calls and clone size are those reported in that table. The table shows over a million clones, with around 97% occurring only once.

The specimen sequenced was naive CD4+ T cells sorted from blood. Subset indicated: CD45RA+ positively selected. The chain recombines TRBV6-6 with TRBJ2-7, with D perhaps TRBD2 (5 bases). This receptor was obtained from a man aged 25 to 45 in good health. The CDR3 loop reads CASRELVAHEQYF. CDR3 DNA: TGTGCCAGCAGAGAACTAGTGGCCCACGAGCAGTACTTC.